The rows below give T cell receptor beta chains drawn from one sample of a study of T cells in Graves' hyperthyroidism and ophthalmopathy. TCRdb called the multiplex PCR reads again in MiXCR, with one record for every CDR3 protein. The sample includes around 600,000 distinct CDR3 sequences, roughly 45% of them seen just once. The sequenced sample consisted of peripheral blood or thyroid tissue (not recorded which). The receptor set was obtained from an adult man with Graves' disease, either hyperthyroidism or ophthalmopathy (not recorded which). Each CDR3 is given with its conserved first and last residue. A D gene is named only where the DNA matches it firmly. Clone size is stated in some rows and not others, as once, few, many or a class when expanded.

CDR3 protein: CSASGQGAMNTEAFF; CDR3 DNA: TGCAGTGCTAGTGGGCAGGGGGCGATGAACACTGAAGCTTTCTTT; J gene: TRBJ1-1; clone size: few; V gene: TRBV20-1; D gene: TRBD1
CDR3 protein: CASSLGLTVNYGYTF; CDR3 DNA: TGTGCCAGCAGTTTAGGCCTGACAGTTAACTATGGCTACACCTTC; J gene: TRBJ1-2; clone size: few; V gene: TRBV12-3/TRBV12-4; D gene: .
CDR3 protein: CASSGEDYEQYF; CDR3 DNA: TGTGCCAGCTCGGGGGAGGACTACGAGCAGTACTTC; J gene: TRBJ2-7; clone size: .; V gene: TRBV13; D gene: .
CDR3 protein: CAISEPGAPPTNYGYTF; CDR3 DNA: TGTGCCATCAGTGAGCCCGGTGCACCGCCCACTAACTATGGCTACACCTTC; J gene: TRBJ1-2; clone size: .; V gene: TRBV10-3; D gene: .
CDR3 protein: CASSLEAGAYEQYF; CDR3 DNA: TGTGCCAGCAGCTTGGAGGCAGGGGCCTACGAGCAGTACTTC; J gene: TRBJ2-7; clone size: many; V gene: TRBV7-2; D gene: .
CDR3 protein: CSAKINRNSPLHF; CDR3 DNA: TGCAGTGCTAAAATTAACAGAAATTCACCCCTCCACTTT; J gene: TRBJ1-6; clone size: .; V gene: TRBV20-1; D gene: .
CDR3 protein: CASSIEGALPQETQYF; CDR3 DNA: TGTGCCAGTAGTATAGAAGGAGCCCTACCCCAGGAGACCCAGTACTTC; J gene: TRBJ2-5; clone size: .; V gene: TRBV19; D gene: .
CDR3 protein: CASSDASGTRTDTQYF; CDR3 DNA: TGTGCCAGCAGTGATGCTAGCGGGACACGCACAGATACGCAGTATTTT; J gene: TRBJ2-3; clone size: .; V gene: TRBV2; D gene: TRBD2
CDR3 protein: CAGTDSGYTF; CDR3 DNA: TGTGCCGGAACGGACAGTGGCTACACCTTC; J gene: TRBJ1-2; clone size: .; V gene: TRBV10-3; D gene: .
CDR3 protein: CSLEQGHGYTF; CDR3 DNA: TGCAGCTTAGAGCAGGGCCATGGCTACACCTTC; J gene: TRBJ1-2; clone size: .; V gene: TRBV29-1; D gene: .
CDR3 protein: CSGRGTEAFF; CDR3 DNA: TGCAGCGGTAGGGGGACTGAAGCTTTCTTT; J gene: TRBJ1-1; clone size: many; V gene: TRBV29-1; D gene: .
CDR3 protein: CASSSGRQGSAGELFF; CDR3 DNA: TGTGCCAGCAGCTCGGGACGGCAGGGTTCAGCCGGGGAGCTGTTTTTT; J gene: TRBJ2-2; clone size: .; V gene: TRBV7-9; D gene: .
CDR3 protein: CSARAITGLTEAFF; CDR3 DNA: TGCAGTGCTAGAGCCATAACAGGTTTGACTGAAGCTTTCTTT; J gene: TRBJ1-1; clone size: .; V gene: TRBV20-1; D gene: .
CDR3 protein: CAIQGMGGNQPQHF; CDR3 DNA: TGTGCTATTCAGGGCATGGGTGGCAATCAGCCCCAGCATTTT; J gene: TRBJ1-5; clone size: .; V gene: TRBV2; D gene: .
CDR3 protein: CASGLVFGQGTEAFF; CDR3 DNA: TGTGCTAGTGGTTTGGTCTTCGGACAGGGGACTGAAGCTTTCTTT; J gene: TRBJ1-1; clone size: .; V gene: TRBV12-5; D gene: TRBD1
CDR3 protein: CASTQTGTDGYTF; CDR3 DNA: TGTGCCAGCACCCAGACAGGCACGGATGGCTACACCTTC; J gene: TRBJ1-2; clone size: .; V gene: TRBV6-5; D gene: .
CDR3 protein: CATSETDAPTYGYTF; CDR3 DNA: TGTGCCACCAGTGAAACGGACGCGCCGACCTATGGCTACACCTTC; J gene: TRBJ1-2; clone size: many; V gene: TRBV24-1; D gene: .
CDR3 protein: CASNQDPSGELFF; CDR3 DNA: TGCGCCAGCAACCAAGATCCGTCCGGGGAGCTGTTTTTT; J gene: TRBJ2-2; clone size: .; V gene: TRBV4-1; D gene: .
CDR3 protein: CASSLGRGQGNYEQYF; CDR3 DNA: TGTGCCAGCAGCTTGGGAAGGGGACAGGGGAACTACGAGCAGTACTTC; J gene: TRBJ2-7; clone size: .; V gene: TRBV7-9; D gene: TRBD1
CDR3 protein: CATSDWGTEAFHF; CDR3 DNA: TGTGCCACCAGTGATTGGGGCACTGAAGCTTTCCACTTT; J gene: TRBJ1-6; clone size: .; V gene: TRBV24-1; D gene: .
CDR3 protein: CSVEATGGDEKLFF; CDR3 DNA: TGCAGCGTTGAAGCGACAGGGGGGGATGAAAAACTGTTTTTT; J gene: TRBJ1-4; clone size: .; V gene: TRBV29-1; D gene: TRBD1
CDR3 protein: CATSSAGVLNYGYTF; CDR3 DNA: TGTGCCACCAGCAGCGCAGGGGTTTTGAACTATGGCTACACCTTC; J gene: TRBJ1-2; clone size: .; V gene: TRBV15; D gene: .
CDR3 protein: CASRRPGGDTGELFF; CDR3 DNA: TGTGCCAGCAGACGTCCAGGGGGCGACACCGGGGAGCTGTTTTTT; J gene: TRBJ2-2; clone size: .; V gene: TRBV7-9; D gene: TRBD1
CDR3 protein: CSVEGGGPSNYGYTF; CDR3 DNA: TGCAGCGTTGAGGGCGGAGGGCCAAGTAACTATGGCTACACCTTC; J gene: TRBJ1-2; clone size: .; V gene: TRBV29-1; D gene: .
CDR3 protein: CASSWTSPQETQYF; CDR3 DNA: TGTGCCAGCAGTTGGACTAGCCCACAAGAGACCCAGTACTTC; J gene: TRBJ2-5; clone size: .; V gene: TRBV2; D gene: TRBD2
CDR3 protein: CGGTEDNEKLFF; CDR3 DNA: TGCGGGGGGACAGAAGATAATGAAAAACTGTTTTTT; J gene: TRBJ1-4; clone size: many; V gene: TRBV29-1; D gene: TRBD1
CDR3 protein: CSVVRDSYGYTF; CDR3 DNA: TGCAGCGTTGTCCGGGACAGCTATGGCTACACCTTC; J gene: TRBJ1-2; clone size: .; V gene: TRBV29-1; D gene: TRBD1
CDR3 protein: CASSPQRQAPLHF; CDR3 DNA: TGTGCCAGCAGTCCCCAAAGACAAGCACCCCTCCACTTT; J gene: TRBJ1-6; clone size: .; V gene: TRBV6-9; D gene: .
CDR3 protein: CASSRQRNQPQHF; CDR3 DNA: TGTGCCAGCAGCCGTCAGCGCAATCAGCCCCAGCATTTT; J gene: TRBJ1-5; clone size: many; V gene: TRBV7-2; D gene: .
CDR3 protein: CSASWLAGISSYEQYF; CDR3 DNA: TGCAGTGCTAGCTGGCTAGCGGGAATTAGCTCCTACGAGCAGTACTTC; J gene: TRBJ2-7; clone size: few; V gene: TRBV20-1; D gene: TRBD2
CDR3 protein: CASSLLNYYEQYF; CDR3 DNA: TGTGCCAGCAGTTTATTGAACTACTACGAGCAGTACTTC; J gene: TRBJ2-7; clone size: many; V gene: TRBV12-3/TRBV12-4; D gene: .
CDR3 protein: CSATGQGREEQYF; CDR3 DNA: TGCAGCGCTACGGGACAGGGTAGGGAAGAGCAGTACTTC; J gene: TRBJ2-7; clone size: .; V gene: TRBV29-1; D gene: TRBD1
CDR3 protein: CASSDLGQISSPLHF; CDR3 DNA: TGTGCCAGCAGTGACCTGGGGCAGATTAGTTCACCCCTCCACTTT; J gene: TRBJ1-6; clone size: many; V gene: TRBV2; D gene: .
CDR3 protein: CSVPGTTYEQYF; CDR3 DNA: TGCAGCGTCCCCGGGACTACCTACGAGCAGTACTTC; J gene: TRBJ2-7; clone size: once; V gene: TRBV29-1; D gene: TRBD2
CDR3 protein: CASRDLGGSETQYF; CDR3 DNA: TGTGCCAGCAGGGATTTGGGGGGTTCGGAGACCCAGTACTTC; J gene: TRBJ2-5; clone size: many; V gene: TRBV11-2; D gene: .
CDR3 protein: CATSREKGYGYTF; CDR3 DNA: TGTGCCACCAGCAGAGAAAAAGGCTATGGCTACACCTTC; J gene: TRBJ1-2; clone size: .; V gene: TRBV15; D gene: .
CDR3 protein: CSVSNLLTEAFF; CDR3 DNA: TGCAGCGTTTCTAACCTCCTCACTGAAGCTTTCTTT; J gene: TRBJ1-1; clone size: few; V gene: TRBV29-1; D gene: .
CDR3 protein: CASSEPGQGPPLHF; CDR3 DNA: TGCGCCAGCAGTGAGCCCGGACAGGGACCACCCCTCCACTTT; J gene: TRBJ1-6; clone size: .; V gene: TRBV10-2; D gene: TRBD1
CDR3 protein: CASSAGSPAYEQYF; CDR3 DNA: TGTGCCAGCAGCGCCGGGAGTCCCGCCTACGAGCAGTACTTC; J gene: TRBJ2-7; clone size: .; V gene: TRBV7-9; D gene: .
CDR3 protein: CSARDGRERSYTF; CDR3 DNA: TGCAGTGCTAGAGATGGAAGGGAACGGAGCTACACCTTC; J gene: TRBJ1-2; clone size: many; V gene: TRBV20-1; D gene: .
CDR3 protein: CASSLRWGGNQETQYF; CDR3 DNA: TGTGCCAGCAGCCTCAGATGGGGGGGCAATCAAGAGACCCAGTACTTC; J gene: TRBJ2-5; clone size: .; V gene: TRBV7-9; D gene: .
CDR3 protein: CASSPRTGVWTQYF; CDR3 DNA: TGTGCCAGCAGTCCTCGGACAGGCGTGTGGACCCAGTACTTC; J gene: TRBJ2-5; clone size: many; V gene: TRBV25-1; D gene: TRBD1